The 31 T cell receptor beta chains in this list originate from one sample, sequenced in a study of T-cell reconstitution after alpha-beta-depleted transplantation in children. Molecular barcoding with unique molecular identifiers was used for the TCRbeta library. MiXCR, run by TCRdb on the PCR reads, gives a single entry per CDR3 protein. The data contain about a million distinct CDR3 sequences, roughly 29% of them singletons. The specimen comprised PBMCs, mostly from graft donor cells, sampled 360 days after TCRalphabeta/CD19-depleted stem cell transplant. The receptors originated from a boy younger than two who had a stem cell transplant for SCID, so the T cells may come from the graft donor.

In this sample, this clonotype turned up a few times. This chain connects TRBV12-3 or TRBV12-4 to TRBJ2-1; D is ambiguous. CDR3 length: 12 amino acids. V was pared by 5 bases and J by 7 bases, with 9 bases between. CDR3 region: CASSAVGNEQFF. CDR3 coding DNA: TGTGCCAGCAGTGCGGTGGGAAATGAGCAGTTCTTC.

This clonotype was counted a few times. This rearrangement joins TRBV9 to TRBJ2-5; the D gene is possibly TRBD2 (6 bases). Germline V lookup: CDR1 SGDLS, CDR2 YYNGEE. The CDR3 spans 15 residues. Trimming removed 0 bases at V and 5 bases at J, with 14 bases between. DNA of the CDR3: TGTGCCAGCAGCGTAGGGACGGGGGAGGCGGAGACCCAGTACTTC. Translated: CASSVGTGEAETQYF.

The chain couples TRBV4-1 to TRBJ2-1; D is possibly TRBD1 (6 bases). V lost 3 bases and J 5 bases, leaving 20 bases between the germline ends. Germline CDR1 and CDR2: MGHRA and YSYEKL. This CDR3 has 17 amino acids. The CDR3 DNA is TGCGCCAGCAGCCATGTCTCCCGGGCAGGGGCCGACAATGAGCAGTTCTTC. It is translated as CASSHVSRAGADNEQFF.

The chain couples TRBV4-1 to TRBJ2-2; a weak D match, TRBD2 (7 bases). Trimming cost V 0 bases and J 6 bases, with 23 bases left between them. This CDR3 contains 19 residues. Germline CDR1 is MGHRA and CDR2 is YSYEKL. The CDR3 region has the DNA TGCGCCAGCAGCCAAGATAGGGGGTGGTCACTAGCGTGGGCCGGGGAGCTGTTTTTT. It encodes CASSQDRGWSLAWAGELFF.

The chain joins TRBV6-5 to TRBJ2-3; D not certain. The CDR3 spans 15 residues. Germline CDR1 and CDR2: MNHEY and SVGAGI. Trimming left V 0 bases short and J 0 bases short, with 7 bases between. The CDR3 here is CASSYSGHSTDTQYF. The CDR3 bases are TGTGCCAGCAGTTACTCAGGGCATAGCACAGATACGCAGTATTTT.

This clonotype has just a few counts. J is TRBJ1-2 and V is TRBV4-1; 8 bases line up with TRBD1. V shed 2 bases and J 5 bases; nucleotides not matched to a gene: 10. The CDR3 runs to 16 residues. Germline V gene lookup returns CDR1 MGHRA and CDR2 YSYEKL. CDR3 sequence (DNA): TGCGCCAGCAGCCAATCAGGACAGGGAGTCTATTATGGCTACACCTTC. Amino acid sequence: CASSQSGQGVYYGYTF.

This chain uses TRBV20-1 with TRBJ1-6; 8 bases fit TRBD1. V lost 3 bases, J lost 9 bases, and 4 bases stayed unmatched. In germline, CDR1 is DFQATT, CDR2 SNEGSKA (reference sequence). The CDR3 covers 13 residues. The CDR3 bases are TGCAGTGCTAGGGACAGGGTTGGTTCACCCCTCCACTTT. Translating it yields CSARDRVGSPLHF.

The chain combines TRBV11-2 with TRBJ2-3; D unresolved. CDR1 SGHAT and CDR2 FQNNGV come from the germline V gene. The ends were cut back, 3 bases at V and 0 bases at J, with 10 bases in the middle. This CDR3 contains 15 residues. DNA for the CDR3: TGTGCCAGCAGCTTGTTCGTGGATAGCACAGATACGCAGTATTTT. This sequence encodes CASSLFVDSTDTQYF.

This clonotype was seen a single time. The V call is TRBV3-1, the J call TRBJ2-2, with D maybe TRBD1 (6 bases). Per germline, CDR1 LGHDT and CDR2 YNNKEL (reference sequence). V was cut by 6 bases and J by 2 bases, with 10 bases left in between. The CDR3 loop spans 14 amino acids. CDR3 in amino acids: CASSRGHNTGELFF. CDR3 bases: TGTGCCAGCAGTCGGGGACATAACACCGGGGAGCTGTTTTTT.

This clonotype showed up just once. The chain is built from TRBV7-9 and TRBJ2-5; D uncertain. This CDR3 has 15 amino acids. V was cut by 3 bases and J by 4 bases, with 15 bases left in between. Germline CDR1 and CDR2: SEHNR and FQNEAQ (reference sequence). CDR3 in amino acids: CASSLVLIGLETQYF. The DNA for the CDR3 is TGTGCCAGCAGCTTGGTACTTATCGGATTAGAGACCCAGTACTTC.

V is TRBV6-1 and J is TRBJ1-1; 9 positions agree with TRBD1. Germline-derived CDR1 and CDR2 are MNHNS and SASEGT. The CDR3 has 16 residues. V trimming: 7 bases; J trimming: 1 base; junction bases outside the gene matches: 10. CDR3 in DNA: TGTGCCAGCACCAAAGCCGGGACAGGGAAGAACACTGAAGCTTTCTTT. It codes for CASTKAGTGKNTEAFF.

This clonotype was detected a few times. The chain is built from TRBV20-1 and TRBJ1-5; D remains unclear. The V gene's germline CDR1 is DFQATT and CDR2 SNEGSKA (reference sequence). Trimming cost V 2 bases and J 7 bases, with 15 bases left between them. The CDR3 runs to 14 residues. The CDR3 protein is CSARSGRSRQPQHF. For the CDR3, the DNA is TGCAGTGCTAGATCGGGGAGATCGCGGCAGCCCCAGCATTTT.

This clonotype was seen only a few times. The chain joins TRBV6-4 to TRBJ2-1; tentatively, D is TRBD1 or TRBD2 (5 bases each). The CDR3 loop spans 14 amino acids. V dropped 4 bases and J dropped 5 bases, with 12 bases sitting between them. CDR1 and CDR2 (germline): MRHNA, SNTAGT. CDR3 region: CASSAEGPHNEQFF. For the CDR3, the DNA is TGTGCCAGCAGTGCCGAGGGGCCCCACAATGAGCAGTTCTTC.

The chain joins TRBV5-1 to TRBJ2-1, with TRBD2 as a possible D gene (5 bases). The V and J ends lost 4 bases and 7 bases respectively, with 15 bases between them. In germline, CDR1 is SGHRS, CDR2 YFSETQ. The CDR3 length is 14 residues. The CDR3 is CASSPDLVENEQFF. In nucleotides, the CDR3 is TGCGCCAGCAGCCCGGACTTGGTTGAGAATGAGCAGTTCTTC. Full variable domain (outside the CDR3, taken from reference TRBV5-1 and TRBJ2-1): KAGVTQTPRYLIKTRGQQVTLSCSPISGHRSVSWYQQTPGQGLQFLFEYFSETQRNKGNFPGRFSGRQFSNSRSEMNVSTLELGDSALYLCASSPDLVENEQFFGPGTRLTVL.

V gene TRBV9 combines with J gene TRBJ1-1; 11 nucleotides line up with TRBD1. After removal of 4 bases from V and 7 bases from J, the junction contained 6 bases not matched to a gene. The germline V gene has CDR1 SGDLS and CDR2 YYNGEE. This CDR3 has 14 amino acids. CDR3 sequence (DNA): TGTGCCAGCAGCCGGGACAGGGGGGCAGGTGAAGCTTTCTTT. It is translated as CASSRDRGAGEAFF.

This sequence joins TRBV15 and TRBJ2-1, with 7 bases identical to TRBD1. The V gene end was trimmed by 8 bases and the J gene end by 5 bases; junction bases not matched to a gene: 9. The CDR3 loop spans 14 amino acids. Looked up from germline, CDR1 is LNHNV and CDR2 is YYDKDF (reference sequence). This CDR3 is CATSRDSANNEQFF. CDR3 bases: TGTGCCACCTCCCGGGACAGTGCGAACAATGAGCAGTTCTTC.

J is TRBJ2-1 and V is TRBV6-2 or TRBV6-3; 9 bases match TRBD2. J gave up 4 bases and V 1 base, and 8 bases lay outside the gene matches. There are 17 residues in the CDR3. Germline assignment: CDR1 MNHEY and CDR2 SVGEGT. The CDR3: CASSYLAGGWGYNEQFF. The CDR3 nucleotides read TGTGCCAGCAGTTACTTGGCGGGGGGGTGGGGATACAATGAGCAGTTCTTC.

The J gene is TRBJ2-7, the V gene TRBV7-8; 7 bases align to TRBD1. Trimming cost V 3 bases and J 5 bases; bases outside gene matches: 4. Germline V CDR1 and CDR2: SGHVS, FQNEAQ. The CDR3 length is 13 residues. This CDR3 is CASSFYTGDEQYF. In DNA, the CDR3 is TGTGCCAGCAGCTTCTACACAGGGGACGAGCAGTACTTC. Together with reference TRBV7-8 and TRBJ2-7, the CDR3 gives the full variable domain: GAGVSQSPRYKVAKRGQDVALRCDPISGHVSLFWYQQALGQGPEFLTYFQNEAQLDKSGLPSDRFFAERPEGSVSTLKIQRTQQEDSAVYLCASSFYTGDEQYFGPGTRLTVT.

The chain combines TRBV4-1 with TRBJ2-3; TRBD2 matches at 12 bases. After removal of 2 bases from V and 6 bases from J, the junction contained 3 bases not matched to a gene. Germline V gene data show CDR1 as MGHRA and CDR2 as YSYEKL. There are 15 residues in the CDR3. The CDR3 nucleotides are TGCGCCAGCAGCCAACCACTAGCGGGGGGTGATACGCAGTATTTT. It yields the protein CASSQPLAGGDTQYF.

The sample holds a few counts of this clonotype. CDR3 loop: CASSLSGTGNYEQYF. The CDR3 DNA follows: TGTGCCAGCAGCTTGTCCGGGACAGGGAACTACGAGCAGTACTTC. The rearrangement links TRBV7-2 to TRBJ2-7, with TRBD1 identical over 9 bases. Germline V lookup: CDR1 SGHTA, CDR2 FQGNSA. With V trimmed by 3 bases and J by 3 bases, 6 bases remained unmatched. This CDR3 region has 15 residues.

This clonotype showed up just a few times. The chain couples TRBV11-1 to TRBJ2-1; 10 bases fit TRBD2. This CDR3 region has 15 residues. V lost 5 bases, J lost 8 bases, and 9 bases stayed unmatched. Germline CDR1 and CDR2: SGHAT and FQDESV (reference sequence). The CDR3 reads CASSPSGGFFDEQFF. The CDR3 DNA reads TGTGCCAGCAGCCCTAGCGGGGGCTTCTTTGATGAGCAGTTCTTC.

There are a few counts of this clonotype. This chain uses TRBV12-3 or TRBV12-4 with TRBJ2-2; D is ambiguous. This CDR3 region has 15 residues. Trimming pared 5 bases from V and 4 bases from J, leaving 14 bases between. In DNA, the CDR3 is TGTGCCAGCAGTCAAAGATATCCGGGCACCGGGGAGCTGTTTTTT. Protein: CASSQRYPGTGELFF.

The chain is built from TRBV7-2 and TRBJ2-5; 13 bases map to TRBD2. Germline values: CDR1 SGHTA, CDR2 FQGNSA. The CDR3 spans 14 residues. J was trimmed by 6 bases and V by 5 bases; bases with no gene match: 3. The DNA of the CDR3 is TGTGCCAGCAGCACGACTAGCGGGGGGAAGACCCAGTACTTC. Its translation: CASSTTSGGKTQYF. The full variable domain, its missing parts supplied by reference TRBV7-2 and TRBJ2-5, is GAGVSQSPSNKVTEKGKDVELRCDPISGHTALYWYRQSLGQGLEFLIYFQGNSAPDKSGLPSDRFSAERTGGSVSTLTIQRTQQEDSAVYLCASSTTSGGKTQYFGPGTRLLVL.

This clonotype has a single count. The rearrangement uses TRBV7-4 and TRBJ2-7; tentatively, D is TRBD1 (5 bases). The germline V gene has CDR1 SGHVT and CDR2 SQSDAQ. Between the trimmed V and J ends, which lost 7 bases and 11 bases, there was a span of 27 bases. This CDR3 contains 15 residues. The CDR3 DNA reads TGTGCCAGCACCCCTCCAAAGGTGGGGCAGACTCTTAAGTACTTC. It is translated as CASTPPKVGQTLKYF.

The genes are TRBV5-5 and TRBJ2-3; 7 bases align to TRBD2. Trimming cost V 4 bases and J 6 bases; bases outside gene matches: 8. The germline CDR1 and CDR2 sequences are SGHKS and YYEKEE (reference sequence). CDR3 length: 14 residues. The CDR3 coding sequence is TGTGCCAGCAGCCGAGGACTAGAGATGGATACGCAGTATTTT. As protein: CASSRGLEMDTQYF. Full variable domain (missing parts from reference TRBV5-5 and TRBJ2-3): DAGVTQSPTHLIKTRGQQVTLRCSPISGHKSVSWYQQVLGQGPQFIFQYYEKEERGRGNFPDRFSARQFPNYSSELNVNALLLGDSALYLCASSRGLEMDTQYFGPGTRLTVL.

This clonotype has only a few counts. The chain has TRBV21-1 and TRBJ1-5. TRBV21-1 is a documented pseudogene. The CDR3 is 14 residues long. This CDR3 reads CASSNGVSNQPQHF. CDR3 in DNA: TGTGCCAGCAGCAACGGGGTTAGCAATCAGCCCCAGCATTTT.

V gene TRBV7-3 combines with J gene TRBJ1-1; possibly TRBD1 for D (5 bases). CDR1 is SGHTA, CDR2 FQGTGA, per germline. The CDR3 loop spans 15 amino acids. V shed 1 base and J shed 4 bases, with 13 bases lying between them. CDR3 sequence (DNA): TGTGCCAGCAGCTTAAGAGGGGATTCCACCACTGAAGCTTTCTTT. Amino acid sequence: CASSLRGDSTTEAFF.

In its sample, this clonotype was seen a few times. The V gene is TRBV20-1, the J gene TRBJ2-1; no firm D call. V lost 1 base and J 3 bases, leaving 7 bases between the germline ends. The CDR3 has 13 residues. From germline, CDR1 is DFQATT and CDR2 SNEGSKA (reference sequence). The CDR3 is CSARVGGYNEQFF. The CDR3 DNA follows: TGCAGTGCTAGAGTAGGCGGCTACAATGAGCAGTTCTTC.

This chain links TRBV20-1 with TRBJ2-2, with 10 bases fitting TRBD1. The CDR3 extends over 16 amino acids. The V gene's germline CDR1 is DFQATT and CDR2 SNEGSKA (reference sequence). V dropped 5 bases and J dropped 3; count of bases not matched to a gene: 9. The CDR3 DNA reads TGCAGTGCTCTCCCGTCCGGGACAGGGGACACCGGGGAGCTGTTTTTT. Amino acids: CSALPSGTGDTGELFF.

This clonotype was counted only a few times. The chain carries TRBV24-1 and TRBJ2-1; TRBD2 is a possible D gene (5 bases). The V gene lost 5 bases and the J gene lost 0 bases, with 13 bases spanning the gap. The CDR3 covers 16 residues. Germline CDR1 and CDR2: KGHDR and SFDVKD. The CDR3, as DNA: TGTGCCACCAGTGTAGCGCAGGTTAACTCCTACAATGAGCAGTTCTTC. Translating it yields CATSVAQVNSYNEQFF.

Many counts were recorded for this clonotype. The rearrangement joins TRBV28 to TRBJ1-1; D possibly corresponds to TRBD1 (6 bases). Germline CDR1 reads MDHEN; CDR2 reads SYDVKM. The V gene lost 6 bases and the J gene lost 4 bases, with 12 bases spanning the gap. The CDR3 consists of 13 residues. CDR3 in amino acids: CASRPTGFTEAFF. CDR3 in DNA: TGTGCCAGCAGACCAACAGGGTTCACTGAAGCTTTCTTT.